This TCR beta chain appears in the sequencing data of a study of cytomegalovirus exposure and HLA in healthy donors. 13 Jbeta primers and 60 Vbeta primers were used for the PCR. Sequencing used immunoSEQ multiplex PCR; TCRdb keeps in-frame clones, though not all of them. The sample lists 65,000 to 95,000 clones, 79% seen once, with 2% to 3% in the top ten. A note on this clone: Its cognate antigen is unknown.

Overall study findings and caveats: Per a prior analysis, the majority of TCR beta V segments were productive roughly 87% or roughly 30% of the time.

Germline values: CDR1 SGHAT, CDR2 FQNNGV. With 6 bases clipped from V and 5 bases from J, the junction kept 8 bases outside the gene matches. The CDR3 covers 15 residues. The J gene is TRBJ2-2, the V gene TRBV11-2; 8 bases match TRBD2. Sequencing was carried out using PBMCs. The receptor's source is a young man in good health and CMV-seronegative. CDR3 protein: CASRSGLADTGELFF. The CDR3 nucleotides read TGTGCCAGCAGGTCCGGACTAGCTGATACCGGGGAGCTGTTTTTT.